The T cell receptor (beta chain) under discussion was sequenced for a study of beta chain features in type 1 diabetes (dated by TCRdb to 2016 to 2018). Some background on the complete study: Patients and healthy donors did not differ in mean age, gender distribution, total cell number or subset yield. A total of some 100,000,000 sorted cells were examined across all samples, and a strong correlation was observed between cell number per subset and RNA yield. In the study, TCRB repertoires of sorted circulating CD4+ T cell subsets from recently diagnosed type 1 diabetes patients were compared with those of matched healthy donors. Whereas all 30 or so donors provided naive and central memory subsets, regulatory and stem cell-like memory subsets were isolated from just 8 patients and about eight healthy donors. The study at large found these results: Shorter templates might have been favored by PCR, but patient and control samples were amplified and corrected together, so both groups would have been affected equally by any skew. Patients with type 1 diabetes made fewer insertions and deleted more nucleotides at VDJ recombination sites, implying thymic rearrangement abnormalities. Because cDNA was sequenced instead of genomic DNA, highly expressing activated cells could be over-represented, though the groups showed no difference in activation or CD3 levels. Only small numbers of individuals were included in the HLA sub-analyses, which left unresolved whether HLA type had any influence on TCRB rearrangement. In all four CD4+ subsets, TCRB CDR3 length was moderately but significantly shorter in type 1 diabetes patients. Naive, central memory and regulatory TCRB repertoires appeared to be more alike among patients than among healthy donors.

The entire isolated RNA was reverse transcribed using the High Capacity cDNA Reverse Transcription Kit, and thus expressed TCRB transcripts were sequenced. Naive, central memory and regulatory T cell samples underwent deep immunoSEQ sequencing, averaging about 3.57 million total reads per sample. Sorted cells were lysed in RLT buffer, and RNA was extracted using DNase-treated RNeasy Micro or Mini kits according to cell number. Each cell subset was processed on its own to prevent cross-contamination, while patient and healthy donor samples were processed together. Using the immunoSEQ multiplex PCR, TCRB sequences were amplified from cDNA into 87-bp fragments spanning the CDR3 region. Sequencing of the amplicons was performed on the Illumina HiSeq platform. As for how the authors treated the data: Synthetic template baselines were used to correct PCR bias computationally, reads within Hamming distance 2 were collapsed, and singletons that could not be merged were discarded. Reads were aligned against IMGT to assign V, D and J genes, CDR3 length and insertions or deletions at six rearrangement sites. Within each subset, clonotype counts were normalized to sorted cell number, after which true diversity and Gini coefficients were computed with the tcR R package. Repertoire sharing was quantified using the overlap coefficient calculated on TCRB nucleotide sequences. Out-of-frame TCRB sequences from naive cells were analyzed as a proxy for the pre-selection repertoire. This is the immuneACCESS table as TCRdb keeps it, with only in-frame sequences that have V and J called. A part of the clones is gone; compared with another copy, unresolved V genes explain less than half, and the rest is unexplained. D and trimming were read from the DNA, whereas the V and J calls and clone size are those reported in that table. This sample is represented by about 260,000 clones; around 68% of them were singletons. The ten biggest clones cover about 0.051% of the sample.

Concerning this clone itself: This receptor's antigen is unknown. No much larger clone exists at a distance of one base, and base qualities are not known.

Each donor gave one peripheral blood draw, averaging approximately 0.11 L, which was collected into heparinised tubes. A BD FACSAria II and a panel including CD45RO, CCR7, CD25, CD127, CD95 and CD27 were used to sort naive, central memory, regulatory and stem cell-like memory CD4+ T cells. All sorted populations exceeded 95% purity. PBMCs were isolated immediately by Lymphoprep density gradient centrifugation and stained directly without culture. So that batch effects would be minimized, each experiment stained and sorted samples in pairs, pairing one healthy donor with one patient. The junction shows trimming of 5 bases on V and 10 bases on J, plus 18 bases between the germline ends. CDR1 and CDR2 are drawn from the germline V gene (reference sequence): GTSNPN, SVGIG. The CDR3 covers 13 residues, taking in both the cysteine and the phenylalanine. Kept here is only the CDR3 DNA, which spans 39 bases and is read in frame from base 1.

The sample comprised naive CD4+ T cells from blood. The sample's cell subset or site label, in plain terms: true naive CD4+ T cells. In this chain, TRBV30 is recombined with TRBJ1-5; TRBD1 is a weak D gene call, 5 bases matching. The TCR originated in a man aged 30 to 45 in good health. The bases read TGTGCCTGGGGTACAGGCCTCGGAGGCCCCCAGCATTTT. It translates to CAWGTGLGGPQHF.